This T cell receptor (beta chain) was sequenced in a study of PD-L1 blockade in urothelial cancer. Assay used: immunoSEQ multiplex PCR; TCRdb lists only in-frame clones, some missing. There are about 45,000 clones in the sample; approximately 91% occur only once, and more than 20% lies in the top ten. Time point specified: pretreatment peripheral blood. The receptor comes from a donor at least 40 years old with urothelial cancer. Sequenced here: PBMCs, sampled around atezolizumab (anti-PD-L1) treatment.

The CDR3 here is CASSPQLVGEQFF. The DNA for the CDR3 is TGTGCCAGCAGCCCCCAGCTAGTAGGTGAGCAGTTCTTC. The chain is built from TRBV9 and TRBJ2-1; D ambiguous. Per germline, CDR1 SGDLS and CDR2 YYNGEE. CDR3 length equals 13 residues. V was shortened by 4 bases and J by 9 bases, with 14 bases between the two germline ends.